The following is a T cell receptor beta chain sequence with its context. The data belong to a study of blood T cell repertoires in COVID-19. Study-level information: From the United States, Italy and Spain came samples of acute and convalescent COVID-19. Nucleic acid was either cDNA or gDNA, and it came from T cells, B-cell-depleted T cells, or PBMCs.

In the original processing: Researchers report that nucleated cell counts were estimated from reference gene primer amplification. Produced via immunoSEQ multiplex PCR; TCRdb's table is partial and in-frame only. That table gives V, J and clone size, and the DNA gave D and trimming. The data show about 200,000 clones, about 89% seen once. The V gene end was trimmed by 6 bases and the J gene end by 7 bases; junction bases not matched to a gene: 13. Germline values: CDR1 WNHNN, CDR2 SYGVQD (reference sequence). CDR3 length: 16 residues. The TCR comes from a man aged 60 to 69 who had recovered from COVID-19. The sample comprised peripheral blood. This sequence joins TRBV10-1 and TRBJ1-1, with TRBD1 identical over 11 bases. The CDR3, as DNA: TGCGCCAGCAGCCTACGAAAGGACAGGGGGCGATTTGAAGCTTTCTTT. It specifies CASSLRKDRGRFEAFF.